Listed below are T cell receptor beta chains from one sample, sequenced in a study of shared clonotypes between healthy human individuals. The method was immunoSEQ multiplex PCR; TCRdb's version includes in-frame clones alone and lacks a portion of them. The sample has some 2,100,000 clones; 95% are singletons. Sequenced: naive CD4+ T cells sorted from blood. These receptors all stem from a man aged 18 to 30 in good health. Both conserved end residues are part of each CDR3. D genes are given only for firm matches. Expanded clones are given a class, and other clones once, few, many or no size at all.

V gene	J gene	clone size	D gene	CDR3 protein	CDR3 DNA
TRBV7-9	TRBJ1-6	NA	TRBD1	CASSLAGTGGLNSPLHF	TGTGCCAGCAGCTTAGCGGGGACAGGGGGACTAAATTCACCCCTCCACTTT
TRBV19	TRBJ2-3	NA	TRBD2	CASSRLASGGHSGGGTDTQYF	TGTGCCAGTAGTAGACTGGCTAGCGGGGGTCACTCTGGAGGAGGCACAGATACGCAGTATTTT
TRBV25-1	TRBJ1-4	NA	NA	CASSDSGPVNEKLFF	TGTGCCAGCAGTGATTCCGGCCCGGTGAATGAAAAACTGTTTTTT
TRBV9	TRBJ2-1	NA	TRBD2	CASSVSSGDYNEQFF	TGTGCCAGCAGCGTATCTAGCGGCGACTACAATGAGCAGTTCTTC
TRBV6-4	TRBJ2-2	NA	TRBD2	CASSGEAGSTGELFF	TGTGCCAGCAGTGGGGAAGCGGGGTCCACCGGGGAGCTGTTTTTT
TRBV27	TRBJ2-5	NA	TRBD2	CASGTGSGSGETQYF	TGTGCCAGCGGAACGGGTAGCGGGAGTGGAGAGACCCAGTACTTC
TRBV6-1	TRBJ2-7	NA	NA	CASSGVYGTGSYEQYF	TGTGCCAGCAGTGGCGTTTATGGGACTGGCTCCTACGAGCAGTACTTC
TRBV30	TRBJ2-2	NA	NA	CAWSASPGELFF	TGTGCCTGGAGTGCGTCCCCCGGGGAGCTGTTTTTT
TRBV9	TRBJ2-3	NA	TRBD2	CASSPHGASGGTDTQYF	TGTGCCAGCAGCCCCCATGGGGCTAGCGGGGGAACAGATACGCAGTATTTT
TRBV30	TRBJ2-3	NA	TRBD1	CAFDRVRDTQYF	TGTGCCTTCGACAGGGTAAGAGATACGCAGTATTTT
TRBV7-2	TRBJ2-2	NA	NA	CASSLGGTLTNTGELFF	TGTGCCAGCAGCTTAGGGGGGACTCTGACCAACACCGGGGAGCTGTTTTTT
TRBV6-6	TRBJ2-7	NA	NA	CASSPRGEQYF	TGTGCCAGCAGTCCCCGTGGCGAGCAGTACTTC
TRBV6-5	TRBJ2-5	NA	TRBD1	CASSRLDRGQETQYF	TGTGCCAGCAGCCGCCTCGACAGGGGCCAAGAGACCCAGTACTTC
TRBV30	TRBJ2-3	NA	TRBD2	CAWASGNADTQYF	TGTGCCTGGGCTAGCGGGAACGCAGATACGCAGTATTTT
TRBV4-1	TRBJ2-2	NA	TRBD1	CATRRGGAFTGELFF	TGCGCCACGAGGAGAGGGGGCGCATTCACCGGGGAGCTGTTTTTT
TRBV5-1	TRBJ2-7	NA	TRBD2	CASPGLAGGYEQYF	TGCGCCAGCCCAGGACTAGCGGGGGGCTACGAGCAGTACTTC
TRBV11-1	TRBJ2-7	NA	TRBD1	CASSPGQVLSYEQYF	TGTGCCAGCAGCCCAGGACAGGTCCTCTCCTACGAGCAGTACTTC
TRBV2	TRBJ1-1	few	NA	CASREEGVAEAFF	TGTGCCAGCAGAGAGGAGGGGGTTGCTGAAGCTTTCTTT
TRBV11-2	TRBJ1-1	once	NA	CASSLGTANVRAFF	TGTGCCAGCAGCTTGGGGACCGCCAATGTTCGAGCTTTCTTT
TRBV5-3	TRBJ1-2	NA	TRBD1	CARSSRGDGYTF	TGTGCCAGAAGTAGCAGGGGGGATGGCTACACCTTC
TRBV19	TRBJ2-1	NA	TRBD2	CASSTLPGTSGNNEQFF	TGTGCCAGTAGTACACTTCCCGGGACTAGCGGTAACAATGAGCAGTTCTTC
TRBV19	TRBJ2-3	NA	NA	CASNKGPADTQYF	TGTGCCAGTAATAAGGGGCCTGCAGATACGCAGTATTTT
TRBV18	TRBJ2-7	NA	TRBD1	CASSPGTGAPEQYF	TGTGCCAGCTCACCAGGGACAGGGGCTCCCGAGCAGTACTTC
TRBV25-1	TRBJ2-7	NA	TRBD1	CASSEETGGRYEQYF	TGTGCCAGCAGTGAGGAGACAGGGGGCAGGTACGAGCAGTACTTC
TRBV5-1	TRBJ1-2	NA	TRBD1	CASSLGQGRGYTF	TGCGCCAGCAGCTTAGGACAGGGACGAGGCTACACCTTC
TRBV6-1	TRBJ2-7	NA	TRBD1	CASREGQGAYEQYF	TGTGCCAGCAGAGAGGGACAGGGGGCTTACGAGCAGTACTTC
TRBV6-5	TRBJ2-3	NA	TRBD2	CASSYMWRGGRNTQYF	TGTGCCAGCAGTTACATGTGGCGGGGGGGCCGAAATACGCAGTATTTT
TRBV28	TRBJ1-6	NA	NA	CASKVGNSPLHF	TGTGCCAGCAAAGTCGGGAATTCACCCCTCCACTTT
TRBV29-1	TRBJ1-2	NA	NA	CSVAPGPNYGYTF	TGCAGCGTTGCCCCAGGTCCTAACTATGGCTACACCTTC
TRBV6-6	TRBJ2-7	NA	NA	CASASVGTLRYEQYF	TGTGCCAGCGCATCAGTCGGGACGCTTCGTTACGAGCAGTACTTC
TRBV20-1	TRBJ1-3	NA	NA	CSASPGNTIYF	TGCAGTGCTAGCCCAGGAAACACCATATATTTT
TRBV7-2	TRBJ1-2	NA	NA	CASSSLSAAGGGYTF	TGTGCCAGCAGCTCACTATCCGCAGCGGGTGGTGGCTACACCTTC
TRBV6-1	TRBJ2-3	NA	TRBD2	CASSEGGEGLTSLVPTDTQYF	TGTGCCAGCAGTGAAGGCGGGGAGGGGTTGACTAGCTTGGTGCCCACAGATACGCAGTATTTT
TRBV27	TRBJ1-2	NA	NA	CASSPQGNYGYTF	TGTGCCAGCAGTCCCCAGGGAAACTATGGCTACACCTTC
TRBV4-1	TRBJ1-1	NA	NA	CASSSRYLNTEAFF	TGCGCCAGCAGCTCTCGGTACCTCAACACTGAAGCTTTCTTT
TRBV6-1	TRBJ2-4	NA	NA	CASRDLTVGENIQYF	TGTGCCAGCCGCGATTTGACCGTTGGGGAAAACATTCAGTACTTC
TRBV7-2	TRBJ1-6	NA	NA	CASSSGNGVYSPLHF	TGTGCCAGCAGTTCCGGTAACGGGGTTTACTCACCCCTCCACTTT
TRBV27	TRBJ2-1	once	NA	CASSPWGREQFF	TGTGCCAGCAGCCCCTGGGGGCGAGAGCAGTTCTTC
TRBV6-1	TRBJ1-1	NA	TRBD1	CASSSTGVTEAFF	TGTGCCAGCAGTTCTACAGGGGTAACTGAAGCTTTCTTT
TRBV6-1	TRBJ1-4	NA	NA	CASSELNTFKFF	TGTGCCAGCAGTGAACTGAATACTTTTAAGTTTTTT
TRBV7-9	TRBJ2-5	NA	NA	CASSSFRSSVETQYF	TGTGCCAGCAGCTCTTTCAGGTCCTCGGTGGAGACCCAGTACTTC
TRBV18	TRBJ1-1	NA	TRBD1	CASSHGTGSMNTEAFF	TGTGCCAGCTCACACGGGACAGGGAGTATGAACACTGAAGCTTTCTTT
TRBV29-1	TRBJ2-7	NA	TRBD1	CSVEGIGTGARGPYEQYF	TGCAGCGTTGAAGGAATCGGGACAGGGGCGAGGGGACCCTACGAGCAGTACTTC
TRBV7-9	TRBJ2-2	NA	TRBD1	CASSPSPMRQGLRTGELFF	TGTGCCAGCAGCCCCTCTCCGATGAGACAGGGTCTTCGCACCGGGGAGCTGTTTTTT
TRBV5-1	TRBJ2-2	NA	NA	CASSLGRVTGELFF	TGCGCCAGCAGCTTGGGCAGGGTCACCGGGGAGCTGTTTTTT
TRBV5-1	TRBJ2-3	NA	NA	CAIRNREGDDTQYF	TGCGCCATCAGAAACAGAGAGGGGGACGATACGCAGTATTTT
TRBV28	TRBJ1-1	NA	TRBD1	CASIQQGGMAFF	TGTGCCAGCATCCAGCAGGGGGGCATGGCTTTCTTT
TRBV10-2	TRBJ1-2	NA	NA	CASSESRTVNGYTF	TGCGCCAGCAGTGAGTCGAGGACAGTAAATGGCTACACCTTC
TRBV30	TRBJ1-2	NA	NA	CARSESVGYTF	TGTGCCCGGAGTGAGTCGGTAGGCTACACCTTC
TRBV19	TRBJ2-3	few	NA	CASRGSTDTQYF	TGTGCCAGTAGAGGGAGCACAGATACGCAGTATTTT
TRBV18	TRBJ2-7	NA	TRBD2	CASSPPLTGTSGRRTNEQYF	TGTGCCAGCTCACCACCCCTCACCGGGACTAGCGGGAGGAGGACTAACGAGCAGTACTTC
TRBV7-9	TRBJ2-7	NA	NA	CASSSGFYEQYF	TGTGCCAGCAGCTCCGGGTTCTACGAGCAGTACTTC
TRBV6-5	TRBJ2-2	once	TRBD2	CASSSWTSGKSGELFF	TGTGCCAGCAGTTCCTGGACTAGCGGGAAATCCGGGGAGCTGTTTTTT
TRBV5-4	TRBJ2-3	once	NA	CASSPQGEGGTDTQYF	TGTGCCAGCAGCCCACAGGGGGAGGGTGGCACAGATACGCAGTATTTT
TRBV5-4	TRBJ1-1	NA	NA	CASSLSKLNTEAFF	TGTGCCAGCAGCTTGTCTAAGCTGAACACTGAAGCTTTCTTT
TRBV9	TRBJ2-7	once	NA	CASSVGSSGLSEQYF	TGTGCCAGCAGCGTAGGTTCCTCGGGGTTAAGCGAGCAGTACTTC
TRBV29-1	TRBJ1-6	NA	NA	CSVEPRDRLTGKSPLHF	TGCAGCGTTGAACCCAGAGACAGGTTAACTGGCAAATCACCCCTCCACTTT
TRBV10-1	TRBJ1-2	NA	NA	CASSELPHGAGSFWNGYTF	TGCGCCAGCAGTGAACTCCCCCATGGGGCAGGGTCCTTTTGGAATGGCTACACCTTC
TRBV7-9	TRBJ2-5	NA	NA	CASSLEGLPQETQYF	TGTGCCAGCAGCTTAGAAGGGCTACCCCAAGAGACCCAGTACTTC